What follows is one TCR beta chain and its context. Its antigen is as yet unknown. The PCR had 60 Vbeta and 13 Jbeta primers. Original handling: Unique TCR beta chains totaled roughly 80 million in a later count, with roughly 10 million of them shared. Sequencing used immunoSEQ multiplex PCR; TCRdb keeps in-frame clones, though not all of them. The V and J calls and clone size come from that table; D and trimming were worked out from the DNA. The data show fewer than 150,000 clones, about 79% seen once. These data come from a study of cytomegalovirus exposure and HLA in healthy donors. Study results and limitations: With later analysis, a missense DCLRE1C variant became linked to TCR beta V- and J-gene trimming. An ancestry cluster, one associated with Asian ancestry, reportedly showed fewer N-insertions than the approximately 670-donor mean in a later analysis. Previous analysis showed most TCR beta V segments were productive about 87% or about 30% of the time.

The CDR3 is made up of 14 amino acids. The V gene's germline CDR1 is SGHRS and CDR2 YFSETQ. Germline trimming cut 2 bases from V and 4 bases from J; bases unmatched to any gene: 2. Sequencing was done on a sample of PBMCs. The J gene is TRBJ2-3, the V gene TRBV5-1; 9 nucleotides match TRBD1. This clonotype was sampled from a young woman in good health and CMV-seronegative. The CDR3, as DNA: TGCGCCAGCAGCTTCCGACAGGGGGCAGATACGCAGTATTTT. Translated, it gives CASSFRQGADTQYF.